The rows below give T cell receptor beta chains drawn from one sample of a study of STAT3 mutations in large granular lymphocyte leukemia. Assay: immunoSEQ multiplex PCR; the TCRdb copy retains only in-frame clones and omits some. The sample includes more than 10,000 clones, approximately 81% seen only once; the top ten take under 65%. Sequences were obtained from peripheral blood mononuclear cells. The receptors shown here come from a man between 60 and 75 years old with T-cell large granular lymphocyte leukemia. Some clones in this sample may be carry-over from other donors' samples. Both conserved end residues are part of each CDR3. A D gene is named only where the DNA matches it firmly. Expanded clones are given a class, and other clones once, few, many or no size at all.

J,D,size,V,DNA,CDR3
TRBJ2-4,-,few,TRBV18,TGTGCCAGCTCACCGGGAGGCAAAGCCAAAAACATTCAGTACTTC,CASSPGGKAKNIQYF
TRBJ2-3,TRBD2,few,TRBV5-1,TGCGCCAGCAGCTTAAAGTGGCGGGAGATGGGGACAGATACGCAGTATTTT,CASSLKWREMGTDTQYF
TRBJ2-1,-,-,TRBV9,TGTGCCAGCAGCGAGAGTTCCTACAATGAGCAGTTCTTC,CASSESSYNEQFF
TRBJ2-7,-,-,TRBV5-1,TGCGCCAGCAGCTTGATCGCGGAACAAGAGTACGAGCAGTACTTC,CASSLIAEQEYEQYF
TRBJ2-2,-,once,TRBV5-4,TGTGCCAGCAGCCCGACAGGAGGGAACACCGGGGAGCTGTTTTTT,CASSPTGGNTGELFF
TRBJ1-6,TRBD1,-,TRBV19,TGTGCCAGTAACCCGGCCGGACAGGGGGAGGATTCACCCCTCCACTTT,CASNPAGQGEDSPLHF
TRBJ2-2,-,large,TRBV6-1,TGTGCCAGCAGTCAAAGACCCGGGGAGCTGTTTTTT,CASSQRPGELFF
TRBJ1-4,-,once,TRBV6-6,TGTGCCAGCAGTCCCCGGGGAGGGCTGTTTTTT,CASSPRGGLFF
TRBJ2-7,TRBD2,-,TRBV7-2,TGTGCCAGCAGCTTAGGACTAGCGGGGCCCTACGAGCAGTACTTC,CASSLGLAGPYEQYF
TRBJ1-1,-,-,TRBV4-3,TGCGCCAGCAGCCCGGCGGGCCTCGGGGTTAATGAAGCTTTCTTT,CASSPAGLGVNEAFF
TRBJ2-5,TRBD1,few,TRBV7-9,TGTGCCAGCAGCTGGACAGGCGGGGAGACCCAGTACTTC,CASSWTGGETQYF
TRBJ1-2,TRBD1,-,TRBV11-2,TGTGCCAGCACGGCGGGACAGGGAGTAGGTCTCACCTTC,CASTAGQGVGLTF
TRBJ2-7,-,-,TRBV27,TGTGCCAGCAGCTCGGTGGGGCAAGTCTACGAGCAGTACTTC,CASSSVGQVYEQYF
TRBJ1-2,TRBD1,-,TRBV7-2,TGTGCCAGCACCCTAGGGGGACAGGGGGCTGGCTACACCTTC,CASTLGGQGAGYTF
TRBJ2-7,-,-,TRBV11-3,TGTGCCAGCAGCCTGGGCGGGGCCTCCAACCACGAGCAGTACTTC,CASSLGGASNHEQYF
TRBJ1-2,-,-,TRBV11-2,TGTGCCAGCAGCTCCCCCGCCCAGGGGTGGCTGTATGGCTACACCTTC,CASSSPAQGWLYGYTF
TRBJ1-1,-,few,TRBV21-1,TGTGCCAGCAGCCAAGGGGGAGGGACAGGGATTATAACCTTGAACACTGAAGCTTTCTTT,CASSQGGGTGIITLNTEAFF
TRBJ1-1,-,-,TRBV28,TGTGCCAGCAGTTGGGGGGCCTTGAACACTGAAGCTTTCTTT,CASSWGALNTEAFF
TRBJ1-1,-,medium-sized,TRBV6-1,TGTGCCAGCAGTGCGGGGTACACGAACACTGAAGCTTTCTTT,CASSAGYTNTEAFF
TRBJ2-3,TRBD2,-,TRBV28,TGTGCCAGCAGTCCCCTGGCGGGGAGGGGCACAGATACGCAGTATTTT,CASSPLAGRGTDTQYF
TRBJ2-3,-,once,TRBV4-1,TGCGCCAGCAGCCGACGATCTGGCCCAGATACGCAGTATTTT,CASSRRSGPDTQYF
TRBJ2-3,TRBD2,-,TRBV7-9,TGTGCCATGATATATAGCGGGTCAGATACGCAGTATTTT,CAMIYSGSDTQYF
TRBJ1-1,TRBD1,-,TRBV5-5,TGTGCCAGCAGCAAGACAGGGGGCGTTACTGAAGCTTTCTTT,CASSKTGGVTEAFF
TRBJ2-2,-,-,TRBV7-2,TGTGCCAGCAGCTTATTGTCCGGAGGGGGGGAGCTGTTTTTT,CASSLLSGGGELFF
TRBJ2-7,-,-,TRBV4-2,TGTGCCAGCAGCCTGAACCCTCGATCCTACGAGCAGTACTTC,CASSLNPRSYEQYF
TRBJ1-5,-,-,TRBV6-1,TGTGCCAGCAGAGCGGGACTCGGAGGTCAGCCCCAGCATTTT,CASRAGLGGQPQHF
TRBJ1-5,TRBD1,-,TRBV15,TGTGCCACCAGCAGAGGAGGGGGCAGGCAGCCCCAGCATTTT,CATSRGGGRQPQHF
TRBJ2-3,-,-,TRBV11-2,TGTGCCAGCAGCTTAGTAGCGCCCACAGATACGCAGTATTTT,CASSLVAPTDTQYF
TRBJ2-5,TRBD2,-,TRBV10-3,TGTGCCATCAGTGAGTCTGGACTAGATGGGGAGACCCAGTACTTC,CAISESGLDGETQYF
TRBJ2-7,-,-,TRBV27,TGTGCCAGCAGAGTGTCTAGACCACCCTACGAGCAGTACTTC,CASRVSRPPYEQYF
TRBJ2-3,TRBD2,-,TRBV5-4,TGTGCCAGCAGCTTGGCCAGCGGGGCACTCTCAGATACGCAGTATTTT,CASSLASGALSDTQYF
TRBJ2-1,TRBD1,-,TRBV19,TGTGCCAGTGGACCGGGACAGGGTCCCTACAATGAGCAGTTCTTC,CASGPGQGPYNEQFF
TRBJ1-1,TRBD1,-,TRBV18,TGTGCCAGCTCACCACGACAGGGTATCGACACTGAAGCTTTCTTT,CASSPRQGIDTEAFF
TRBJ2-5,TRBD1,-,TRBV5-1,TGCGCCAGCACGACAGGGGCGGGAGAGACCCAGTACTTC,CASTTGAGETQYF
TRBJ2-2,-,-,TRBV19,TGTGCCAGTAGTATTACGGTGGGGGAGCTGTTTTTT,CASSITVGELFF
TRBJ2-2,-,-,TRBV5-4,TGTGCCAGCAGCCAGACCGGAGGGTACGACACCGGGGAGCTGTTTTTT,CASSQTGGYDTGELFF
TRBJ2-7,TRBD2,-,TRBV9,TGTGCCAGCAGCGTAGGAGGGCTAGCGGGACTCTACGAGCAGTACTTC,CASSVGGLAGLYEQYF
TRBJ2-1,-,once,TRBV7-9,TGTGCCAGCAGGCCCCCCCTGGCGGCCGGACTCTACAATGAGCAGTTCTTC,CASRPPLAAGLYNEQFF
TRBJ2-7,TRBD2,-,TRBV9,TGTGCCAGCAGCGGACCCTTAGCGGGAGTTCATGAGCAGTACTTC,CASSGPLAGVHEQYF
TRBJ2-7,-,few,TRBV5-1,TGCGCCAGCAGCTGGTCAGGGTTACCAGACGAGCAGTACTTC,CASSWSGLPDEQYF
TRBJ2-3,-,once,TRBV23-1,TGCGCCAGCAGCCCCCCAGGGATAGGCACAGATACGCAGTATTTT,CASSPPGIGTDTQYF
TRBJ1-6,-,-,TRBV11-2,TGTGCCAGCAGCACTCCATGGGACGTAGGAGGGTTACTTCTCCACTTT,CASSTPWDVGGLLLHF
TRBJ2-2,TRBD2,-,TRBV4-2,TGTGCCAGCAGCGACGGGACTAGCGGGTTGGGCACCGGGGAGCTGTTTTTT,CASSDGTSGLGTGELFF
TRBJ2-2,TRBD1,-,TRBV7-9,TGTGCCAGCAGCTTCCAGCCCGGGACAGCCTACCACGGGGAGCTGTTTTTT,CASSFQPGTAYHGELFF
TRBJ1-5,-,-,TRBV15,TGTGCCACGGGATCAGGGTGGGGCAATCAGCCCCAGCATTTT,CATGSGWGNQPQHF
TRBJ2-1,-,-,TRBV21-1,TGTGCCAGCACCGTGTCTTCTACAGCGGGTGGGCACCATGAGCAGTTCTTC,CASTVSSTAGGHHEQFF
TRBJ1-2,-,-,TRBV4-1,TGCGCCAGCAGCCAAGGGGTCCGGGAGGGCTACACCTTC,CASSQGVREGYTF
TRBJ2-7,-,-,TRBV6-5,TGTGCCAGCAGTTTAAACCGGGACACCACCTACGAGCAGTACTTC,CASSLNRDTTYEQYF
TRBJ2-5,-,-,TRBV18,TGTGCCAGCTCAAGGGAGACCCAGTACTTC,CASSRETQYF
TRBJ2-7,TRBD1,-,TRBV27,TGTGCCAGCAATTATCCGGACAGGTCCTACGAGCAGTACTTC,CASNYPDRSYEQYF
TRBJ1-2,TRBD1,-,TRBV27,TGTGCCAGCGGGGGACAGGGTACAGGCTACACCTTC,CASGGQGTGYTF
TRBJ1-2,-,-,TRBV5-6,TGTGCCAGCAGCCCGGGACGGACCGTGTATGGCTACACCTTC,CASSPGRTVYGYTF
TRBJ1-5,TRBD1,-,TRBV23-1,TGCGCCAGCAGTCAATGTGATGGGACAGGGGGCAGGCAGCCCCAGCATTTT,CASSQCDGTGGRQPQHF
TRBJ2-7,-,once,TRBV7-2,TGTGCCAGCAGCTTAGAACCAGCGGGTAGGTACGAGCAGTACTTC,CASSLEPAGRYEQYF
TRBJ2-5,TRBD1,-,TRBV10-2,TGCGCCAGCGGACAGGGGAAAGAGACCCAGTACTTC,CASGQGKETQYF
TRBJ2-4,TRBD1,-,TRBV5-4,TGTGCCAGCAGAACCTCCGGGACAGATAAAAACATTCAGTACTTC,CASRTSGTDKNIQYF
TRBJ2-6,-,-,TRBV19,TGTGCCAGTGGGCCGAGGGTCTCTGGGGCCAACGTCCTGACTTTC,CASGPRVSGANVLTF
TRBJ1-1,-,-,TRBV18,TGTGCCAGCTCGTCGACAGGGAACACTGAAGCTTTCTTT,CASSSTGNTEAFF
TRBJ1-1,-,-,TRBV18,TGTGCCAGCTCACCGGGGAGGCAGGCGAACACTGAAGCTTTCTTT,CASSPGRQANTEAFF
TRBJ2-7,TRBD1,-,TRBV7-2,TGTGCCAGCAGCTCCGGGGGCAGGGGGCGTAACGAGCAGTACTTC,CASSSGGRGRNEQYF